The clone carrying this T cell receptor (beta chain) was observed at least ten times. The antigen remains unidentified. Time point denoted: healthy volunteer bleed at 2 weeks. Total RNA came from unfractionated whole blood. These data come from a study of human T cells and chemical hapten exposure. Turning to the study itself: Mainly, slight library volume differences in the pool made TCR yields vary.

The CDR3 contains 13 residues. Germline V gives CDR1 SNHLY, CDR2 FYNNEI. The germline V and J ends were trimmed by 8 bases and 3 bases, with 12 bases remaining between them. Study findings and constraints: High-frequency TCRs, those above 1 in 1000, stayed the same after DPC sensitization.

Individual cDNA molecules had unique molecular identifiers attached to them by the library. As handled by the study authors: 96,000 or so TCRs per sample was the median, with a range of roughly 20,000 to 750,000. TCRdb reprocessed the RACE reads with MiXCR, giving one entry per CDR3 protein. These V and J calls are TCRdb output, not the study's own analysis. The sample lists approximately 45,000 distinct CDR3 sequences; 4.3% were seen once. The chain recombines TRBV2 with TRBJ2-3; D remains ambiguous. Sequenced input: whole blood. This clonotype was sampled from a female donor in good health. Some clones in this sample may be carry-over from other donors' samples. For the CDR3, the DNA is TGTGCCAGCCCGGAAAGGGAAACAGATACGCAGTATTTT. This encodes CASPERETDTQYF.